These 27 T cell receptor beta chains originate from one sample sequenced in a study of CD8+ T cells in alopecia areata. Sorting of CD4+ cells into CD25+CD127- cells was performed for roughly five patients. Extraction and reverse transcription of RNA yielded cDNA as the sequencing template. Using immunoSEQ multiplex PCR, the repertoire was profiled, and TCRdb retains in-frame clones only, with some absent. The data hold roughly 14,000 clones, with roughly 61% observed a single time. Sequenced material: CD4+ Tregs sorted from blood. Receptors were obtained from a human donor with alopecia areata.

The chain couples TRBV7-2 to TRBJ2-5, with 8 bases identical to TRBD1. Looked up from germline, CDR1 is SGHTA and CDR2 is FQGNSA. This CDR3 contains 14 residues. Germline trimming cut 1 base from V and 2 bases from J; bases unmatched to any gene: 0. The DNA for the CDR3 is TGTGCCAGCAGCTTAGGACAGGGGCAAGAGACCCAGTACTTC. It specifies CASSLGQGQETQYF.

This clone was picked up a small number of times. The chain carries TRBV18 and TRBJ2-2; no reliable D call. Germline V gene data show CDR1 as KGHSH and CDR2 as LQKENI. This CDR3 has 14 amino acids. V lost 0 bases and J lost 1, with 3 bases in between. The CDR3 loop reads CASSPPQNTGELFF. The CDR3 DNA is TGTGCCAGCTCACCACCCCAGAACACCGGGGAGCTGTTTTTT.

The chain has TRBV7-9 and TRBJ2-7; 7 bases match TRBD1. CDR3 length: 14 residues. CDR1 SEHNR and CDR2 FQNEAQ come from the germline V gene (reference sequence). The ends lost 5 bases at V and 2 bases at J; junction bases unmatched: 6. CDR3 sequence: CASSLRQGPYEQYF. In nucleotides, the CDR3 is TGTGCCAGCAGCCTTCGACAGGGCCCCTACGAGCAGTACTTC.

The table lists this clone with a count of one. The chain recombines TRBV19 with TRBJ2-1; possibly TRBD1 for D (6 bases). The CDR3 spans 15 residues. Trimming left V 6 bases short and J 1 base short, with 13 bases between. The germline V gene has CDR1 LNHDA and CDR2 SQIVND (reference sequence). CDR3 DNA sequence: TGTGCCAGTAGGTACAGGGAGTCGTCCTACAATGAGCAGTTCTTC. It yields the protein CASRYRESSYNEQFF.

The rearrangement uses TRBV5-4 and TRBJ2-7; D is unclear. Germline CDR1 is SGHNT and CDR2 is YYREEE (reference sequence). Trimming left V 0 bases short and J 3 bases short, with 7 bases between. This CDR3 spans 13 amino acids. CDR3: CASSLAGSYEQYF. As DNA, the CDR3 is TGTGCCAGCAGCTTGGCCGGTAGCTACGAGCAGTACTTC.

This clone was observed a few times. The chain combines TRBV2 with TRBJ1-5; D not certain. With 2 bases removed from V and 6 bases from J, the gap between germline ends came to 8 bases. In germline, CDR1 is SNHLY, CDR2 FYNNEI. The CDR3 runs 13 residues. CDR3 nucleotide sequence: TGTGCCAGCAGTGAATGGGGAAGTCAGCCCCAGCATTTT. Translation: CASSEWGSQPQHF.

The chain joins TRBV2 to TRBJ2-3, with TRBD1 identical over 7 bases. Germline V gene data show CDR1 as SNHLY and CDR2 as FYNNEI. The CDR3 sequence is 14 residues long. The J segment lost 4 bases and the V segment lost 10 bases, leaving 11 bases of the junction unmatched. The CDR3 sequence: CATRRGQGADTQYF. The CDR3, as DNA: TGTGCCACCCGTAGGGGGCAGGGAGCAGATACGCAGTATTTT.

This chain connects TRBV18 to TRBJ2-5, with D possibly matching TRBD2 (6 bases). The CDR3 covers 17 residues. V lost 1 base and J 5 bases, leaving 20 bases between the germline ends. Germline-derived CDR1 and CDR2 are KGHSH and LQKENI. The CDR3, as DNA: TGTGCCAGCTCACCACTCGTGGAGGGAGATAGGTCGGAGACCCAGTACTTC. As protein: CASSPLVEGDRSETQYF.

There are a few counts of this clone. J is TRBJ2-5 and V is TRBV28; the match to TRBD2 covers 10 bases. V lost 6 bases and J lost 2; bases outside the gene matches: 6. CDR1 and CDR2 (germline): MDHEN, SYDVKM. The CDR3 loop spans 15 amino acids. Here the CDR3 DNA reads TGTGCCAGCAGGGATACTAGCGGGAAACAAGAGACCCAGTACTTC. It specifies CASRDTSGKQETQYF.

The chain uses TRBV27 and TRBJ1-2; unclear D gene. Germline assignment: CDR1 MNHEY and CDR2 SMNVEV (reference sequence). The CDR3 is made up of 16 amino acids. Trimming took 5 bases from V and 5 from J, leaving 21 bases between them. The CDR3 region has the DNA TGTGCCAGCAGTAGAACGGAGGGTAGGGCGCAGTATGGCTACACCTTC. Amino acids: CASSRTEGRAQYGYTF.

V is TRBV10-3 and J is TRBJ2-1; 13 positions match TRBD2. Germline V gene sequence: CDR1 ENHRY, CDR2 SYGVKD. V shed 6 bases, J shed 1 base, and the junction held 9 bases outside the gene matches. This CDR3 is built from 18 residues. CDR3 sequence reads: CAIRGTSGKLSSYNEQFF. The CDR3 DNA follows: TGTGCCATCAGAGGGACTAGCGGGAAGCTTAGTTCCTACAATGAGCAGTTCTTC.

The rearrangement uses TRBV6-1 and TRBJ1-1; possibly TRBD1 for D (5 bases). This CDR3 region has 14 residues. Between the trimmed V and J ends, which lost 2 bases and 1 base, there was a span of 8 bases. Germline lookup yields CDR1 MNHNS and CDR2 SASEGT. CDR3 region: CASSETGSNTEAFF. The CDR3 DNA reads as TGTGCCAGCAGTGAAACAGGCTCGAACACTGAAGCTTTCTTT.

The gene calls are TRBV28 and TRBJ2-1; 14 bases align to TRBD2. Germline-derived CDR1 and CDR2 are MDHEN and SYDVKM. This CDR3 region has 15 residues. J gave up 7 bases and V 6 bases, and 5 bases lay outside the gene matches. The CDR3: CASSSGTSGRNEQFF. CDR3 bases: TGTGCCAGCAGCTCCGGGACTAGCGGGAGAAATGAGCAGTTCTTC.

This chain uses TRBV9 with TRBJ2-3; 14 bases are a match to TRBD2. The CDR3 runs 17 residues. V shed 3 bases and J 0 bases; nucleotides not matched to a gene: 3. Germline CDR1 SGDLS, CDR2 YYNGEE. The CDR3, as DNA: TGTGCCAGCAGCGGACTAGCGGGAGGGCCGAGCACAGATACGCAGTATTTT. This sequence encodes CASSGLAGGPSTDTQYF. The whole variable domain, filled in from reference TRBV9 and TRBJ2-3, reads DSGVTQTPKHLITATGQRVTLRCSPRSGDLSVYWYQQSLDQGLQFLIQYYNGEERAKGNILERFSAQQFPDLHSELNLSSLELGDSALYFCASSGLAGGPSTDTQYFGPGTRLTVL.

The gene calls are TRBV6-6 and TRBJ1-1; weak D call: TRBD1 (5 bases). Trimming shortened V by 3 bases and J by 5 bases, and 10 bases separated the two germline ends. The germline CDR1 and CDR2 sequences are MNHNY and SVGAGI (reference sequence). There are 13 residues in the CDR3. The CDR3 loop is CASSYNRGTEAFF. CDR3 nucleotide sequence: TGTGCCAGCAGTTATAATAGGGGAACTGAAGCTTTCTTT.

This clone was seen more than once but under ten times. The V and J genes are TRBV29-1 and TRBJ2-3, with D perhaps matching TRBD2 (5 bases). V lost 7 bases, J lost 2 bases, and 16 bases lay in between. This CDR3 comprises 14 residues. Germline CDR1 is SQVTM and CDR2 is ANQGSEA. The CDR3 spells CSARVSFSTDTQYF. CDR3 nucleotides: TGCAGCGCGAGGGTCTCCTTTTCCACAGATACGCAGTATTTT.

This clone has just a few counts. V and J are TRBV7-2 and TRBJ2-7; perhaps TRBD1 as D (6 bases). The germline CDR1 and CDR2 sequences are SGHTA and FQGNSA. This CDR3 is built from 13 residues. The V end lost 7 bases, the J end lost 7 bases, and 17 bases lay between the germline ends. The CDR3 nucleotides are TGTGCCAGCACTATCAGTAACAGGGTTGAGCAGTACTTC. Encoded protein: CASTISNRVEQYF.

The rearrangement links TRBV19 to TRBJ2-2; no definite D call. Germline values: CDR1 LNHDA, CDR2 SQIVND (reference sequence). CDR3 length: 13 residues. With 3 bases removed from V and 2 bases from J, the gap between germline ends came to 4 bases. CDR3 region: CASSITNTGELFF. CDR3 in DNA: TGTGCCAGTAGTATCACCAACACCGGGGAGCTGTTTTTT.

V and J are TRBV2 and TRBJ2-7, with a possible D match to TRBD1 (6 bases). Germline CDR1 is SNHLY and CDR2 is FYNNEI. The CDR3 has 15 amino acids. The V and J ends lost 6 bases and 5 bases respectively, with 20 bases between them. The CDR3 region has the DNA TGTGCCAGCAGGGGGTTCGGCCAGGGGATCAACGAGCAGTACTTC. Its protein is CASRGFGQGINEQYF.

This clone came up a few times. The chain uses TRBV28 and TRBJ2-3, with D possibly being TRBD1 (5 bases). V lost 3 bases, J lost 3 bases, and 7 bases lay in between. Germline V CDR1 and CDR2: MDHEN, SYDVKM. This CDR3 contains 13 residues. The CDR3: CASSFRQTDTQYF. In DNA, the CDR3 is TGTGCCAGCAGTTTTAGACAGACAGATACGCAGTATTTT. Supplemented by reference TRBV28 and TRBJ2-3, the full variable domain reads DVKVTQSSRYLVKRTGEKVFLECVQDMDHENMFWYRQDPGLGLRLIYFSYDVKMKEKGDIPEGYSVSREKKERFSLILESASTNQTSMYLCASSFRQTDTQYFGPGTRLTVL.

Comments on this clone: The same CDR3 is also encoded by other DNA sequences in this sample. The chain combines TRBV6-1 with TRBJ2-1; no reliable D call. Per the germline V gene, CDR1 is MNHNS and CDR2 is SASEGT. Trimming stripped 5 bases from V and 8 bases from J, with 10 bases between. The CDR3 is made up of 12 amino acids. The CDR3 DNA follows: TGTGCCAGCAGTCCCCAAGGTCATGAGCAGTTCTTC. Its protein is CASSPQGHEQFF.

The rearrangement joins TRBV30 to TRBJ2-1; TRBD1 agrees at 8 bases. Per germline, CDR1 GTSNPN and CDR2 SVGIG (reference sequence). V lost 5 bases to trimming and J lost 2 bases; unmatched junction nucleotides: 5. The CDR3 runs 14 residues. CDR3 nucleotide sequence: TGTGCCTGGGCACGGGGACAGGCCTACAATGAGCAGTTCTTC. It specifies CAWARGQAYNEQFF.

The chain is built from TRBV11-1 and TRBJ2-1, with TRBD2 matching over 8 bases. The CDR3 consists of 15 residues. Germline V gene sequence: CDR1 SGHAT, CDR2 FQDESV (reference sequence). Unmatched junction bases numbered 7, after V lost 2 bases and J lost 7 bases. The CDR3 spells CASSLTLAVGNEQFF. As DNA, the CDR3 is TGTGCCAGCAGCTTAACACTAGCGGTCGGGAATGAGCAGTTCTTC.

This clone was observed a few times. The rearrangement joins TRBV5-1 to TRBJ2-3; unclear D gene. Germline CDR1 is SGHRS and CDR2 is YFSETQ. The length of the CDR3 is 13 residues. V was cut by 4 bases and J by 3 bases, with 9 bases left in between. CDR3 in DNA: TGCGCCAGCAGCCCCATCCCGACAGATACGCAGTATTTT. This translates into CASSPIPTDTQYF.

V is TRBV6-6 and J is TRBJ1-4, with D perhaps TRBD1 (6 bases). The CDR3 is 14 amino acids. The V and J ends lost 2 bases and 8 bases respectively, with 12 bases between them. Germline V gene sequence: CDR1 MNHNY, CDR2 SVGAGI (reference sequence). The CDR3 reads CASSYRAGDEKLFF. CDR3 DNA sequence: TGTGCCAGCAGTTACCGGGCAGGGGACGAAAAACTGTTTTTT.

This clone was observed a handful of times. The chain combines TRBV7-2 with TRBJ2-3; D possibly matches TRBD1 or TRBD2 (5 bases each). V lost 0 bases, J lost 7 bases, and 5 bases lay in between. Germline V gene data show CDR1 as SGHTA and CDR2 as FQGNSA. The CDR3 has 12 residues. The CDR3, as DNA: TGTGCCAGCAGCTTAGCGGGACATACGCAGTATTTT. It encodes CASSLAGHTQYF.

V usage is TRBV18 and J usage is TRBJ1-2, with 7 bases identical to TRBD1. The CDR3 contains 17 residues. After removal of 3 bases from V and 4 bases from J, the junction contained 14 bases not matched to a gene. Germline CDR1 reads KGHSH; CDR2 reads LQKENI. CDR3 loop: CASSPTLRGTAAYGYTF. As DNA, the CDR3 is TGTGCCAGCTCACCTACGCTTCGCGGGACAGCCGCCTATGGCTACACCTTC.